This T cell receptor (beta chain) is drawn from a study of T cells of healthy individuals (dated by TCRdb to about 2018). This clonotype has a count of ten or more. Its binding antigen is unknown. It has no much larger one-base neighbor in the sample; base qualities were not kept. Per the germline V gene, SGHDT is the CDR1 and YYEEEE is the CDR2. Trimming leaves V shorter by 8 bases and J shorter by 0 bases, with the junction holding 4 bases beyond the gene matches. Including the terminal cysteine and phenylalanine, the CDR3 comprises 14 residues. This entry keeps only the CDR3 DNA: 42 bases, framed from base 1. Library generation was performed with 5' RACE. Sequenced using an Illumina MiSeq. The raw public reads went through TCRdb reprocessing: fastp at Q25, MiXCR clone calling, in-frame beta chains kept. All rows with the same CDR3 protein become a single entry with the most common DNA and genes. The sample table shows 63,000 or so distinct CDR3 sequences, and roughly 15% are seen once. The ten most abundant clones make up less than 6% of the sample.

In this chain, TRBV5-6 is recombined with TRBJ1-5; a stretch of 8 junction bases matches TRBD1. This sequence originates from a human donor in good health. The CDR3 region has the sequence CASQGADSNQPQHF. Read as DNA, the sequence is TGTGCCAGTCAGGGGGCAGATAGCAATCAGCCCCAGCATTTT.